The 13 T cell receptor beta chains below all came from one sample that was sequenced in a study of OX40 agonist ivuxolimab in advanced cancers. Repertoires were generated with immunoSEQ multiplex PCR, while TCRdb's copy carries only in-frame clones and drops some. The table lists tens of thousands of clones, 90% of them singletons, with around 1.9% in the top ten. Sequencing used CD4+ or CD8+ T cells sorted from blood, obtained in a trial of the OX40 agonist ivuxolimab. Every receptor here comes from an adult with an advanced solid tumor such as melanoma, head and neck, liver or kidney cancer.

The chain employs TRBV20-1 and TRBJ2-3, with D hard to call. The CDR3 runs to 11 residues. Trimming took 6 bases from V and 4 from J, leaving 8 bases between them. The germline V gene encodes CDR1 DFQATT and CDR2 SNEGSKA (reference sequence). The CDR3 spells CSASPADTQYF. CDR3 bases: TGCAGTGCCTCCCCAGCAGATACGCAGTATTTT.

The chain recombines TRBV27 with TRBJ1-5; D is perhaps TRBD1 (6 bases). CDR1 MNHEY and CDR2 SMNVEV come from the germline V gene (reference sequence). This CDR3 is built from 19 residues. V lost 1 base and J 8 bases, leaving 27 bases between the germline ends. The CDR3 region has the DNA TGTGCCAGCAGTTTATGGGGGCCAGTCAGCCACCGAGGGATGGAGCCCCAGCATTTT. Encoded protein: CASSLWGPVSHRGMEPQHF.

The CDR3 bases are TGTGCCAGCAGCTTGTGGACGGGATCTAATGAAAAACTGTTTTTT. It specifies CASSLWTGSNEKLFF. V usage is TRBV11-2 and J usage is TRBJ1-4; D not resolved. The V gene's germline CDR1 is SGHAT and CDR2 FQNNGV. The ends were cut back, 3 bases at V and 3 bases at J, with 11 bases in the middle. The CDR3 totals 15 residues.

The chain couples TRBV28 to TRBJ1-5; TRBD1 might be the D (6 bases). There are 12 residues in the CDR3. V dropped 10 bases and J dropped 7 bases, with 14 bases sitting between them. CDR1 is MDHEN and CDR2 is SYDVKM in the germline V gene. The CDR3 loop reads CATRDQGQPQHF. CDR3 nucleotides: TGTGCCACCCGGGATCAGGGGCAGCCCCAGCATTTT.

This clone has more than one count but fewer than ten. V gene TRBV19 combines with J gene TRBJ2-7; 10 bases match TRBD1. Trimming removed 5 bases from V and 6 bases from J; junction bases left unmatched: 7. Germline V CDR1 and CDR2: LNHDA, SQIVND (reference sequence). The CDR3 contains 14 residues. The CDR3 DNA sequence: TGTGCCAGTAGTCCAAGAGGGGACAGGGGCGAGCAGTACTTC. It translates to CASSPRGDRGEQYF.

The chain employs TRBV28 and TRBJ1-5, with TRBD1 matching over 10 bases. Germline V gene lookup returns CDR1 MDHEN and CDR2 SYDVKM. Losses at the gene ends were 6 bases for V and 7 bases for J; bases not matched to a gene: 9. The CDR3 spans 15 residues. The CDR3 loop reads CASSAAGTGAQPQHF. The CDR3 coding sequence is TGTGCCAGCAGCGCGGCCGGGACAGGGGCCCAGCCCCAGCATTTT.

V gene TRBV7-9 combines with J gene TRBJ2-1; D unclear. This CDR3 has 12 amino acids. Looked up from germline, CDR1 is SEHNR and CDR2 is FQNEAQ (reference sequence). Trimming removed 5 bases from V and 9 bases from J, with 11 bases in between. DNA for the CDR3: TGTGCCAGCAGCCCGCATGGTCGTGAGCAGTTCTTC. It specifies CASSPHGREQFF.

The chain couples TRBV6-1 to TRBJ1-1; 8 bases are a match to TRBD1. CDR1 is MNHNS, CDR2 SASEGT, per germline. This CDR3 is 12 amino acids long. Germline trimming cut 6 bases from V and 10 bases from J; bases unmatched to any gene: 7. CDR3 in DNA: TGTGCCAGCAGGAAGACAGGGGAGAGAGCTTTCTTT. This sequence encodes CASRKTGERAFF.

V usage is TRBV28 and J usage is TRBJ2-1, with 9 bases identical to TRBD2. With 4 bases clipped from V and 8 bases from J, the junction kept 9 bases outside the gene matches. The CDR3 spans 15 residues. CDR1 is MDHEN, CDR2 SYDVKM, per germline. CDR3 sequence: CASSSGAGGGDEQFF. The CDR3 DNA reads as TGTGCCAGCAGTTCGGGCGCGGGAGGGGGAGATGAGCAGTTCTTC.

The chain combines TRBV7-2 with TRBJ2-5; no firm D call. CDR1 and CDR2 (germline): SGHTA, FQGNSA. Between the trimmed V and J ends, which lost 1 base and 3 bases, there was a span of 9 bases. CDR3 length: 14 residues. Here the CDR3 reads CASSLGPGKETQYF. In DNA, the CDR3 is TGTGCCAGCAGCTTAGGGCCAGGAAAAGAGACCCAGTACTTC.

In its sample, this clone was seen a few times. CDR3 DNA sequence: TGTGCCAGCAGTTCCCCACCCTATGGCTACACCTTC. As protein: CASSSPPYGYTF. The gene calls are TRBV28 and TRBJ1-2; D is unresolved. Germline V gene data show CDR1 as MDHEN and CDR2 as SYDVKM. V was cut by 4 bases and J by 4 bases, with 7 bases left in between. The CDR3 runs to 12 residues.

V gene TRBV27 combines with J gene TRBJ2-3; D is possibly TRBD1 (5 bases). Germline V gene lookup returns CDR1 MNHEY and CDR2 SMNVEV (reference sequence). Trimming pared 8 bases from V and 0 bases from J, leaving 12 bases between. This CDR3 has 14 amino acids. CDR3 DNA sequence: TGTGCCAGCGCAGGACACACTAGCACAGATACGCAGTATTTT. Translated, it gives CASAGHTSTDTQYF.

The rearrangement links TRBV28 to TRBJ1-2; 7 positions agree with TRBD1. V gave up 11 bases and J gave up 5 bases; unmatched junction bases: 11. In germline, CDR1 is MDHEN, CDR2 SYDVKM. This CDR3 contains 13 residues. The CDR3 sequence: CAATQGSSYGYTF. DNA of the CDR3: TGTGCCGCTACACAGGGGTCTTCATATGGCTACACCTTC.